The 23 T cell receptor beta chains given below trace back to one sample, sequenced in a study of control samples from healthy donors and cancer patients. Profiled with immunoSEQ multiplex PCR; TCRdb holds only in-frame clones, not every one. The sample lists 50,000 to 75,000 clones; 65% to 90% were seen once. The sample taken for sequencing was blood. Receptor source: a man between 35 and 55 years old in good health.

The chain has TRBV27 and TRBJ1-4; no reliable D call. The CDR3 totals 15 residues. Germline V CDR1 and CDR2: MNHEY, SMNVEV (reference sequence). V was pared by 2 bases and J by 4 bases, with 11 bases between. The CDR3 sequence is CASSLRRLSNEKLFF. CDR3 nucleotide sequence: TGTGCCAGCAGTTTACGGAGGCTAAGTAATGAAAAACTGTTTTTT.

The rearrangement links TRBV29-1 to TRBJ2-3; TRBD2 matches 8 bases. This CDR3 has 12 residues. J gave up 7 bases and V 4 bases, and 4 bases lay outside the gene matches. The germline V gene encodes CDR1 SQVTM and CDR2 ANQGSEA. Written as DNA, the CDR3 is TGCAGCGTTGTAAGCGGGAGAAATACGCAGTATTTT. This encodes CSVVSGRNTQYF.

The rearrangement links TRBV6-4 to TRBJ2-3; no reliable D call. V lost 5 bases and J lost 2, with 14 bases in between. This CDR3 spans 15 amino acids. Germline V gene sequence: CDR1 MRHNA, CDR2 SNTAGT. CDR3 amino acids: CASSSQDGTTDTQYF. The CDR3 DNA reads TGTGCCAGCAGTAGCCAGGACGGAACCACAGATACGCAGTATTTT.

The chain carries TRBV7-9 and TRBJ2-5, with 12 bases matching TRBD2. V gave up 5 bases and J gave up 1 base; unmatched junction bases: 2. CDR1 is SEHNR, CDR2 FQNEAQ, per germline (reference sequence). CDR3 length: 15 residues. The DNA for the CDR3 is TGTGCCAGCAGCCGGACTAGCGGGGCCCAAGAGACCCAGTACTTC. As protein: CASSRTSGAQETQYF. Together with reference TRBV7-9 and TRBJ2-5, the CDR3 gives the full variable domain: DTGVSQNPRHKITKRGQNVTFRCDPISEHNRLYWYRQTLGQGPEFLTYFQNEAQLEKSRLLSDRFSAERPKGSFSTLEIQRTEQGDSAMYLCASSRTSGAQETQYFGPGTRLLVL.

V usage is TRBV7-9 and J usage is TRBJ2-2, with D hard to call. V lost 1 base and J 4 bases, leaving 4 bases between the germline ends. This CDR3 spans 13 amino acids. Germline loops: CDR1 SEHNR, CDR2 FQNEAQ (reference sequence). This chain's CDR3 is CASSLGGTGELFF. DNA of the CDR3: TGTGCCAGCAGCTTAGGCGGCACCGGGGAGCTGTTTTTT.

The chain carries TRBV7-9 and TRBJ2-1; D uncertain. CDR3 length: 13 residues. CDR1 is SEHNR, CDR2 FQNEAQ, per germline (reference sequence). V lost 2 bases to trimming and J lost 4 bases, with 6 bases between them. The CDR3 bases are TGTGCCAGCAGCTTATCCGGGTACAATGAGCAGTTCTTC. This encodes CASSLSGYNEQFF. Based on the CDR3 plus reference TRBV7-9 and TRBJ2-1, the full variable domain is DTGVSQNPRHKITKRGQNVTFRCDPISEHNRLYWYRQTLGQGPEFLTYFQNEAQLEKSRLLSDRFSAERPKGSFSTLEIQRTEQGDSAMYLCASSLSGYNEQFFGPGTRLTVL.

This chain links TRBV7-2 with TRBJ2-4; D is uncertain. Trimming removed 8 bases at V and 6 bases at J, with 20 bases between. The V gene's germline CDR1 is SGHTA and CDR2 FQGNSA. The CDR3 sequence is 15 residues long. The chain's CDR3 is CASSQRTPPGNIQYF. In DNA form, the CDR3 reads TGTGCCAGCTCACAGAGGACCCCGCCGGGAAACATTCAGTACTTC.

The rearrangement uses TRBV27 and TRBJ1-4; 8 bases map to TRBD1. Germline V gene lookup returns CDR1 MNHEY and CDR2 SMNVEV (reference sequence). Trimming cost V 5 bases and J 7 bases; bases outside gene matches: 9. The length of the CDR3 is 15 residues. The CDR3 loop is CASSHHRGAGEKLFF. For the CDR3, the DNA is TGTGCCAGCAGTCATCACAGGGGGGCAGGTGAAAAACTGTTTTTT.

This clone was observed once. The CDR3 region is CASSLELAGDYEQYF. The CDR3 DNA reads TGCGCCAGCAGCTTGGAGCTAGCGGGAGACTACGAGCAGTACTTC. The chain is built from TRBV5-1 and TRBJ2-7; 10 bases map to TRBD2. Unmatched junction bases numbered 3, after V lost 0 bases and J lost 3 bases. The CDR3 has 15 amino acids. CDR1 and CDR2 from the germline V gene are SGHRS and YFSETQ.

This clone was picked up a small number of times. The V call is TRBV7-9, the J call TRBJ2-7; 15 nucleotides align to TRBD2. V lost 5 bases and J lost 4; bases outside the gene matches: 12. CDR1 SEHNR and CDR2 FQNEAQ come from the germline V gene (reference sequence). The CDR3 is 18 amino acids. The CDR3 nucleotides read TGTGCCAGCAGCCCGCGGACTAGCGGGAGGGCCCAACCATACGAGCAGTACTTC. Its translation: CASSPRTSGRAQPYEQYF.

The V gene is TRBV6-5, the J gene TRBJ2-5, with 8 bases fitting TRBD2. Germline-derived CDR1 and CDR2 are MNHEY and SVGAGI. Trimming at V came to 0 bases and at J to 5 bases, leaving 5 bases not matched to a gene. CDR3 size: 15 residues. The CDR3 is CASSYSAGVGETQYF. The DNA of the CDR3 is TGTGCCAGCAGTTACTCAGCGGGGGTAGGCGAGACCCAGTACTTC.

The sample holds one count of this clone. The rearrangement links TRBV25-1 to TRBJ1-1; D ambiguous. Trimming pared 6 bases from V and 1 base from J, leaving 12 bases between. Germline V gene lookup returns CDR1 MGHDK and CDR2 SYGVNS. This CDR3 spans 14 amino acids. This CDR3 is CASSPTTGNTEAFF. CDR3 nucleotides: TGTGCCAGCAGCCCTACGACGGGGAACACTGAAGCTTTCTTT.

This chain uses TRBV6-4 with TRBJ2-3; 10 positions match TRBD2. From germline, CDR1 is MRHNA and CDR2 SNTAGT. V was clipped by 2 bases and J by 5 bases; unmatched bases: 7. This CDR3 is built from 16 residues. DNA of the CDR3: TGTGCCAGCAGTGACATGTCTAGCGGGAGACGAGATACGCAGTATTTT. This encodes CASSDMSSGRRDTQYF.

This chain joins TRBV27 and TRBJ1-4; TRBD1 matches 8 bases. The CDR3 runs to 15 residues. The J segment lost 7 bases and the V segment lost 6 bases, leaving 10 bases of the junction unmatched. Per germline, CDR1 MNHEY and CDR2 SMNVEV (reference sequence). CDR3 amino acids: CASRSDRGKGEKLFF. The DNA of the CDR3 is TGTGCCAGCAGGTCCGACAGGGGTAAGGGTGAAAAACTGTTTTTT.

This clone was picked up one time. The chain links TRBV28 to TRBJ2-5, with 11 bases aligning to TRBD2. The CDR3 is 16 residues long. The J segment lost 4 bases and the V segment lost 9 bases, leaving 13 bases of the junction unmatched. CDR1 is MDHEN and CDR2 is SYDVKM in the germline V gene. The CDR3 loop reads CASSGRARLRVETQYF. The CDR3 bases are TGTGCCAGTAGCGGGAGGGCCCGCTTGCGAGTAGAGACCCAGTACTTC. Looking up the rest from reference TRBV28 and TRBJ2-5 gives the full variable domain: DVKVTQSSRYLVKRTGEKVFLECVQDMDHENMFWYRQDPGLGLRLIYFSYDVKMKEKGDIPEGYSVSREKKERFSLILESASTNQTSMYLCASSGRARLRVETQYFGPGTRLLVL.

The chain joins TRBV7-2 to TRBJ2-7; D call uncertain. The CDR3 extends over 14 amino acids. V was trimmed by 1 base and J by 4 bases, leaving 11 bases between them. The germline V gene encodes CDR1 SGHTA and CDR2 FQGNSA. DNA of the CDR3: TGTGCCAGCAGCTTAGGACTCGTGGCTTACGAGCAGTACTTC. Amino acids: CASSLGLVAYEQYF.

This sequence joins TRBV19 and TRBJ2-1; D not certain. This CDR3 region has 12 residues. Germline CDR1 LNHDA, CDR2 SQIVND (reference sequence). V gave up 6 bases and J gave up 3 bases, with 6 bases separating them. The CDR3 region has the DNA TGTGCCAGTAGCGACAACTACAATGAGCAGTTCTTC. Its protein product is CASSDNYNEQFF.

The chain carries TRBV11-3 and TRBJ2-5; TRBD2 might be the D (5 bases). The CDR3 loop spans 15 amino acids. Deletions cut 0 bases from V and 1 base from J, with 9 bases between. Looked up from germline, CDR1 is SGHNT and CDR2 is YENEEA. CDR3 region: CASSLDGNRQETQYF. The CDR3 DNA sequence: TGTGCCAGCAGCTTAGACGGGAACCGCCAAGAGACCCAGTACTTC.

The rearrangement links TRBV19 to TRBJ2-3, with 10 bases aligning to TRBD1. CDR1 LNHDA and CDR2 SQIVND come from the germline V gene (reference sequence). V was pared by 5 bases and J by 4 bases, with 6 bases of the junction left unmatched. This CDR3 spans 15 amino acids. The CDR3 loop reads CASSPRDRGSDTQYF. CDR3 nucleotide sequence: TGTGCCAGTAGTCCCCGGGACAGGGGCTCAGATACGCAGTATTTT.

The chain uses TRBV28 and TRBJ2-1, with D tentatively TRBD1 or TRBD2 (6 bases each). The V and J ends lost 2 bases and 3 bases respectively, with 8 bases between them. The CDR3 is 14 amino acids. Per the germline V gene, CDR1 is MDHEN and CDR2 is SYDVKM. CDR3 sequence: CASSLEGGYNEQFF. In DNA, the CDR3 is TGTGCCAGCAGTTTAGAGGGGGGCTACAATGAGCAGTTCTTC.

The chain carries TRBV19 and TRBJ2-7; 10 nucleotides line up with TRBD1. J was trimmed by 3 bases and V by 5 bases; bases with no gene match: 10. Per the germline V gene, CDR1 is LNHDA and CDR2 is SQIVND (reference sequence). CDR3 size: 16 residues. CDR3 region: CASSSQGQGGHYEQYF. CDR3 bases: TGTGCCAGTAGTTCTCAAGGACAGGGGGGACACTACGAGCAGTACTTC. The full variable domain, rest sourced from reference TRBV19 and TRBJ2-7, is DGGITQSPKYLFRKEGQNVTLSCEQNLNHDAMYWYRQDPGQGLRLIYYSQIVNDFQKGDIAEGYSVSREKKESFPLTVTSAQKNPTAFYLCASSSQGQGGHYEQYFGPGTRLTVT.

The gene calls are TRBV7-8 and TRBJ1-6; D unresolved. Per germline, CDR1 SGHVS and CDR2 FQNEAQ. The germline V and J ends were trimmed by 2 bases and 7 bases, with 12 bases remaining between them. There are 15 residues in the CDR3. CDR3 residues: CASSLFGNPNSPLHF. As DNA, the CDR3 is TGTGCCAGCAGCTTATTTGGCAACCCCAATTCACCCCTCCACTTT. The variable domain in full, with the rest retrieved from reference TRBV7-8 and TRBJ1-6, is GAGVSQSPRYKVAKRGQDVALRCDPISGHVSLFWYQQALGQGPEFLTYFQNEAQLDKSGLPSDRFFAERPEGSVSTLKIQRTQQEDSAVYLCASSLFGNPNSPLHFGNGTRLTVT.

The chain carries TRBV4-1 and TRBJ1-1; 8 nucleotides align to TRBD1. CDR1 and CDR2 (germline): MGHRA, YSYEKL. This CDR3 region has 15 residues. V lost 3 bases and J lost 4; bases outside the gene matches: 7. In DNA form, the CDR3 reads TGCGCCAGCAGCCAGTCCCGGACAGGGCGCACTGAAGCTTTCTTT. Amino acid sequence: CASSQSRTGRTEAFF.